This T cell receptor (beta chain) was obtained from a study of control samples from healthy donors and cancer patients. Measured with immunoSEQ multiplex PCR; TCRdb has only the in-frame clones, and not every one. The sample lists 150,000 to 200,000 clones, around 90% occurring once. This CDR3 has 12 amino acids. Trimming took off 1 base at V and 7 bases at J, with 5 bases between the two ends. The V gene's germline CDR1 is MGHRA and CDR2 YSYEKL. The sequence came from a middle-aged woman in good health. The chain employs TRBV4-1 and TRBJ2-1, with D unresolved. The source material was blood. CDR3 loop: CASSQAGNEQFF. CDR3 nucleotide sequence: TGCGCCAGCAGCCAAGCCGGGAATGAGCAGTTCTTC.